The T cell receptor beta chain under discussion was sequenced for a study of cytomegalovirus exposure and HLA in healthy donors (dated by TCRdb to about 2017). For the wider study: An earlier analysis of approximately 550 of the donors reported 250 to 350 Gb of sequence data and around 110 million unique TCR beta sequences from 150 million to 200 million T cells. High-throughput TCR immunosequencing, statistical association of individual TCRs with disease status, and machine learning were combined to predict cytomegalovirus infection status. The study profiled the T cell repertoires of about 720 subjects by immunosequencing and related them to cytomegalovirus serostatus. The later analysis used no new phenotypic data to find candidate immune exposures, relying instead on TCR beta sequences and their occurrence across donors. HLA typing included class I and class II loci at four-digit resolution. All discovery cohort repertoires had been generated using a single sequencing platform. Besides the first cohort of roughly 660 subjects, a separate validation cohort made up of roughly 130 different subjects was used. Genome-wide SNP genotypes for about three fifths of the roughly 700 donors were used in a later genetic analysis, which treated that subset as a discovery cohort. Alongside the repertoire data, information on donor age, sex, ethnicity and CMV serostatus was compiled. The aim of the study was to test whether cataloging public T cell receptors could identify signatures of past pathogen exposure. Among the approximately 400 genotyped donors, around 81% belonged to the genetic ancestry cluster associated with self-reported Caucasian donors. About 330 gigabases of sequencing data and roughly 80 million unique TCR sequences made up an early release that covered nearly 650 HLA-typed donors. A later analysis re-examined previously published TCR beta repertoires from 600 to 700 donors and added high-resolution HLA genotyping to investigate patterns of TCR occurrence. An earlier analysis of several hundred of the donors applied high-throughput TCR beta sequencing to assess whether each TCR beta V gene segment acted as functional or pseudogenic. Four to six DR-DQ haplotypes were handled as single units for association and clustering because linkage in the cohort was strong. Across approximately 400 genotyped donors of the cohort, an average of approximately 200,000 unique TCR beta nucleotide sequences per donor were sequenced, and roughly 17% of those sequences were non-productive. The number of donors typed differed by locus, with roughly 620-630 for A, B, C, DRB1 and DQB1, about 500 for DQA1, approximately 570 for DPA1, and around 460 for DPB1. The paper's findings and limits, for the study overall: Cytomegalovirus status was reported to be diagnosed by the classifier with high specificity and sensitivity in both the original and validation cohorts. According to a later analysis, parvovirus B19, influenza, CMV and Epstein-Barr virus appeared linked to several top co-occurrence clusters. Some IMGT-functional V segments, including TRBV6-2 and TRBV6-3, could not be distinguished by the 87-base-pair reads and were therefore excluded. This cohort had only TCR beta chains sequenced, and the lack of alpha or paired-chain data limited which features could be detected. A later genetic analysis associated a missense DCLRE1C variant with V-gene and J-gene trimming of TCR beta chains, and an independent cohort replicated the association. Compared with the roughly 720-donor mean, donors in an Asian-associated ancestry cluster had fewer N-insertions in productive TCRs, according to a later genetic analysis. A group of highly shared sequence variants was considered likely to be a technical artifact of the sequencing pipeline. Because HLA typing was missing for some donors at each locus, association tests included only the typed subset. For the cohort, immune exposure information was limited to CMV serostatus. Most TCR sequences were observed very rarely across donors, whereas some public TCRs were present in many individuals. Strong co-occurrence of HLA alleles, especially DR and DQ, made assigning TCR associations to individual alleles difficult. In a later analysis, HLA-associated TCR beta chains were found to be more clonally expanded and to have lower generation probabilities than equally common non-associated chains. Roughly uniform sequencing depth across donors was assumed in presence/absence analyses, although this assumption may not hold. The earlier analysis of 587 of the donors excluded approximately 15 rarely observed V segments, including chromosome 9 orphons, because counts were too low. An earlier analysis of approximately 570 of the donors showed that most TCR beta V segments appeared in productive rearrangements either about 87% or about 30% of the time, which broadly matched IMGT annotations. Correlated functional status among segregating V segments might be attributable to linkage disequilibrium, but an unknown experimental factor could not be ruled out. At a false discovery rate of 0.05, a later analysis linked 15,000 to 20,000 TCR beta sequences to specific HLA alleles. A few of the identified cytomegalovirus-associated TCR beta chains were confirmed in vitro to be specific for cytomegalovirus antigens. The authors suggested that the approach could potentially be extended to other disease states and immunological phenotypes. The study listed 164 TCR beta chains as associated with cytomegalovirus. A later analysis found that most CMV-associated TCR beta chains appeared HLA-restricted, with HLA associations seemingly driven largely by CMV exposure. A further reported finding was that TCR beta sequences accurately predicted the HLA-A and HLA-B alleles for most subjects in the first cohort. In a later analysis, TCR association rates were found to vary across HLA loci, with the most associated TCRs seen for DRB1 alleles and the fewest for HLA-C alleles.

As for this clone: The antigen this receptor binds is unknown. Within one base of it there is no much larger clone, and no base qualities were kept.

The method was the immunoSEQ multiplex PCR assay. A mixture of 60 forward primers for TCR Vbeta segments and 13 reverse primers for TCR Jbeta segments was used in the multiplex PCR. A multiplex PCR assay on genomic DNA amplified the CDR3 region of rearranged TCR beta genes. Amplified TCR beta libraries were sequenced as 87-base-pair reads on the Illumina HiSeq System. The study's own analysis went as follows. Across the 640 or so repertoires, a later analysis counted 80 million or so unique TCR beta chains, 9.5 million to 13 million of which were shared by at least two donors. To remove PCR and sequencing errors, raw reads were error-corrected and collapsed into unique sequences using a nearest-neighbor algorithm that merged closely related sequences. Alignment of CDR3 sequences to IMGT reference sequences was used to assign V, D and J gene segments. For a sequence to be retained, a match of at least six nucleotides was required to both a V gene segment and a J gene segment. A rearrangement counted as productive if the CDR3 had no stop codons and remained in frame with V and J, and every other rearrangement counted as non-productive. Following IMGT convention, CDR3 was defined as the stretch from the second conserved V-encoded cysteine to the conserved J-encoded phenylalanine. The earlier analysis of more than 450 of the donors excluded sequences that lacked an unambiguous match to a single V gene segment. In an earlier analysis of some 590 of the donors, a V segment was called functional when productive rearrangements were above 56.7%, and segregating when the standard deviation between donors exceeded 5%. A statistical classification framework was developed to diagnose cytomegalovirus status using the catalog of TCR beta chain sequences. In a later analysis, TCR nucleotide sequences were compared against IMGT/GENE-DB human TR gene sequences so that V and J genes could be assigned. Using the TCRdist pipeline, a later analysis assigned CDR3 sequences along with most-parsimonious VDJ recombination scenarios. A later analysis defined each TCR beta chain by its CDR3 amino acid sequence plus V-gene family, and excluded reads lacking a unique V-gene family. To address suspected cross-contamination and a sequencing artifact, a later analysis removed roughly 580 highly shared, low-generation-probability nucleotide sequences. A later analysis calculated a clonal expansion index for each public chain from normalized within-repertoire ranks of inferred template counts. A later analysis computed generation probabilities with a VDJ recombination model fitted to out-of-frame rearrangements, and checked the results against IGoR. In a later analysis, hypergeometric tests were used to score TCR-TCR, TCR-HLA and TCR-CMV co-occurrence, with a repertoire-size bias correction applied to TCR pairs. In a later analysis, false discovery rates were estimated by permuting HLA or CMV assignments 20 times. In a later analysis, co-occurring TCRs were grouped using DBSCAN, with TCRdist sequence similarity added in when clustering inside HLA-allele-positive subsets. Repertoires with fewer than 30,000 or more than 120,000 public chains, plus five repertoires with anomalous nucleotide sharing, were excluded from co-occurrence clustering. TCRdb took this table from immuneACCESS and kept in-frame rearrangements with V and J called. Such tables lack part of the clones; where checked against another copy, unresolved V genes explain under half of the gap, and the rest is unexplained. V and J calls plus clone size are reproduced from that table; the DNA served to infer D and trimming. Within this sample are 96,000 or so clones, with roughly 74% of them counted one time only. 12% to 15% of the sample is held by the ten biggest clonotypes.

The cohort consisted of 600 or so healthy bone marrow donors. All cohort members were sampled while nominally healthy, although unrecorded immune exposures were likely present. The donor tested CMV seropositive and was one of the 289 seropositive cohort members. A peripheral blood sample was collected from each donor, and TCR beta sequencing was performed on peripheral blood mononuclear cells. Genomic DNA extraction from the blood cell samples was performed with the Qiagen DNeasy Blood Extraction Kit. V sheds 3 bases and J sheds 8 bases, leaving 16 bases between their ends. CDR1 LNHDA and CDR2 SQIVND are derived from the germline V gene (reference sequence). The CDR3, from cysteine to phenylalanine, totals 14 residues. Of the read, only the CDR3 DNA is kept; its 42 bases are in frame from base 1.

The specimen was PBMCs. The chain employs TRBV19 and TRBJ1-1, with the D gene not confidently named. The TCR sequence derives from a woman aged 70-85 years in good health and CMV-seropositive. The nucleotide sequence reads TGTGCCAGTAGTATGGTGGGTGGAGGAACCGAAGCTTTCTTT. Protein translation: CASSMVGGGTEAFF.